What follows are 16 T cell receptor beta chains derived from one specimen sequenced in a study of post-analysis software for immune sequencing data (dated by TCRdb to between 2014 and 2017). These receptors' antigens are unknown. What the authors observed across the whole study: Patients showed significantly higher frequencies than controls for a handful of TRBV segments, among them TRBV5-6, TRBV5-1 and TRBV20-1.

Library creation used PCR. This sample was sequenced with an Illumina HiSeq 2500. To reduce PCR and sequencing biases, unique molecular identifiers were incorporated into the TCR beta cDNA libraries. TCRdb trimmed public reads at Q25 via fastp, called clones via MiXCR and kept in-frame beta chains. Identical CDR3 proteins give one entry, which carries the most common genes and DNA. Recorded for this sample are hundreds of thousands of distinct CDR3 sequences; roughly 27% of them occurred a single time. The ten biggest clones cover about 0.5% of the sample. The sequencing input was blood. All receptors come from a girl between 5 and 17 years old with multiple sclerosis.

This clonotype was counted between two and nine times. This chain's CDR3 is CASSQGPGATDTQYF. For the CDR3, the DNA is TGTGCCAGCAGCCAAGGTCCGGGCGCTACAGATACGCAGTATTTT. The V and J genes are TRBV3-1 and TRBJ2-3, with D unclear. The CDR3 is 15 residues long. Germline V gene data show CDR1 as LGHDT and CDR2 as YNNKEL (reference sequence). Trimming took off 1 base at V and 3 bases at J, with 11 bases between the two ends.

This clonotype turned up a few times. This chain connects TRBV10-3 to TRBJ1-2; 8 positions match TRBD1. The germline V gene encodes CDR1 ENHRY and CDR2 SYGVKD. Trimming took 4 bases from V and 7 from J; bases not matched to a gene: 8. CDR3 length: 14 amino acids. The CDR3 nucleotides are TGTGCCATCAGTGTTCGGACAGGGCGAGGTGGCTACACCTTC. This codes for CAISVRTGRGGYTF.

A word on this clonotype: A read error may produce the germline difference seen at one junction end. This rearrangement joins TRBV18 to TRBJ1-5; TRBD1 is a possible D gene (5 bases). CDR3 length equals 16 residues. Germline V lookup: CDR1 KGHSH, CDR2 LQKENI. The CDR3 bases are TGTGCCGGCTCCCAACGCGGGGGAAATAGCAATCAGCCCCAGCATTTT. Translating it yields CAGSQRGGNSNQPQHF.

A word on this clonotype: At one boundary the junction diverges from the germline segment, which might be a read error. The V and J genes are TRBV7-7 and TRBJ2-1, with TRBD2 as a possible D gene (5 bases). The CDR3 runs to 14 residues. Looked up from germline, CDR1 is SSHAT and CDR2 is FNYEAQ (reference sequence). The CDR3 bases are TGTGCTAGCAGCTTAGCGACCCGGGATGGTGAGCAGTTCTTC. Translating it yields CASSLATRDGEQFF.

The chain employs TRBV15 and TRBJ2-7, with D possibly TRBD2 on 7 matching bases. The V gene's germline CDR1 is LNHNV and CDR2 YYDKDF (reference sequence). The CDR3 has 16 residues. V dropped 8 bases and J dropped 0 bases, with 20 bases sitting between them. Here the CDR3 reads CATVGAGLGASYEQYF. The CDR3 DNA is TGTGCCACCGTGGGAGCGGGGTTGGGGGCCTCCTACGAGCAGTACTTC.

The rearrangement uses TRBV5-1 and TRBJ2-2; D is uncertain. This CDR3 comprises 15 residues. Germline V gene data show CDR1 as SGHRS and CDR2 as YFSETQ. The V and J ends lost 0 bases and 8 bases respectively, with 14 bases between them. The CDR3 sequence is CASSLAISLGGELFF. DNA of the CDR3: TGCGCCAGCAGCTTGGCCATTTCCCTCGGGGGGGAGCTGTTTTTT.

The chain employs TRBV3-1 and TRBJ2-1, with D hard to call. Deletions cut 4 bases from V and 1 base from J, with 20 bases between. This CDR3 has 18 amino acids. Germline CDR1 and CDR2: LGHDT and YNNKEL (reference sequence). CDR3 in DNA: TGTGCCAGCAGCCCTCGGGCTCCGGGTCATCTGTCCTACAATGAGCAGTTCTTC. Its translation is CASSPRAPGHLSYNEQFF.

The chain couples TRBV4-3 to TRBJ1-1, with TRBD1 matching 9 bases. The CDR3 covers 15 residues. V was clipped by 1 base and J by 4 bases; unmatched bases: 4. Looked up from germline, CDR1 is LGHNA and CDR2 is YSLEER. The CDR3 region has the DNA TGCGCCAGCAGCCAAGTTACAGGGGGCGGCACTGAAGCTTTCTTT. This translates into CASSQVTGGGTEAFF.

In this sample, this clonotype turned up a few times. V usage is TRBV6-2 or TRBV6-3 and J usage is TRBJ2-1; D not certain. The CDR3 contains 19 residues. Trimming left V 2 bases short and J 1 base short, with 21 bases between. The germline V gene has CDR1 MNHEY and CDR2 SVGEGT. CDR3 amino acids: CASSYPRLGSIRSYNEQFF. As DNA, the CDR3 is TGTGCCAGCAGTTACCCGCGTCTTGGTTCAATTCGGTCCTACAATGAGCAGTTCTTC.

The chain uses TRBV7-2 and TRBJ1-1, with D possibly matching TRBD1 (5 bases). V dropped 0 bases and J dropped 5 bases, with 22 bases sitting between them. CDR3 length: 18 residues. Germline lookup yields CDR1 SGHTA and CDR2 FQGNSA. The CDR3 DNA reads TGTGCCAGCAGCTTAGCGCTTTTGGGGGGAGTCCTTAATACTGAAGCTTTCTTT. Protein: CASSLALLGGVLNTEAFF. The full variable domain, rest sourced from reference TRBV7-2 and TRBJ1-1, is GAGVSQSPSNKVTEKGKDVELRCDPISGHTALYWYRQSLGQGLEFLIYFQGNSAPDKSGLPSDRFSAERTGGSVSTLTIQRTQQEDSAVYLCASSLALLGGVLNTEAFFGQGTRLTVV.

The V gene is TRBV4-3, the J gene TRBJ2-1; 15 bases fit TRBD2. This CDR3 has 18 amino acids. Germline V gene data show CDR1 as LGHNA and CDR2 as YSLEER. Germline trimming cut 0 bases from V and 7 bases from J; bases unmatched to any gene: 7. In DNA, the CDR3 is TGCGCCAGCAGCCAAGATCGAGGACTAGCGGGAGGGCGAAATGAGCAGTTCTTC. Translation: CASSQDRGLAGGRNEQFF.

This clonotype was detected ten times or more. The V and J genes are TRBV6-2 or TRBV6-3 and TRBJ2-4; tentatively, D is TRBD1 or TRBD2 (5 bases each). CDR3 length: 14 amino acids. V lost 6 bases, J lost 6 bases, and 15 bases lay in between. Germline V gives CDR1 MNHEY, CDR2 SVGEGT. The CDR3 nucleotides are TGTGCCAGCAGCCCCTTAGAAGGGACAAACATTCAGTACTTC. Translating gives CASSPLEGTNIQYF.

The chain links TRBV5-1 to TRBJ2-5; 10 bases are shared with TRBD2. Germline assignment: CDR1 SGHRS and CDR2 YFSETQ. The CDR3 length is 16 residues. J gave up 2 bases and V 4 bases, and 8 bases lay outside the gene matches. The CDR3 loop reads CASSTTLLAGQETQYF. As DNA, the CDR3 is TGCGCCAGCAGCACAACTCTACTAGCGGGACAAGAGACCCAGTACTTC.

This clonotype was found a few times. The chain uses TRBV6-1 and TRBJ2-3; TRBD2 is a possible D gene (5 bases). This CDR3 has 15 residues. Looked up from germline, CDR1 is MNHNS and CDR2 is SASEGT. Trimming removed 2 bases at V and 4 bases at J, with 13 bases between. In DNA form, the CDR3 reads TGTGCCAGCAGTGAAAACCGGGATAGGGCAGATACGCAGTATTTT. This codes for CASSENRDRADTQYF.

In this sample, this clonotype turned up a few times. The rearrangement uses TRBV7-2 and TRBJ2-7, with 8 bases identical to TRBD2. This CDR3 has 15 residues. Trimming at V came to 1 base and at J to 5 bases, leaving 7 bases not matched to a gene. The germline V gene has CDR1 SGHTA and CDR2 FQGNSA. CDR3: CASSLESGSSHEQYF. In nucleotides, the CDR3 is TGTGCCAGCAGCTTAGAGAGCGGGAGTTCCCACGAGCAGTACTTC.

This clonotype has just a few counts. This chain joins TRBV20-1 and TRBJ2-5, with 12 bases that match TRBD2. V lost 0 bases, J lost 6 bases, and 8 bases stayed unmatched. The CDR3 covers 16 residues. Germline V gene sequence: CDR1 DFQATT, CDR2 SNEGSKA (reference sequence). The CDR3 region is CSARDPLAGGAKTQYF. CDR3 DNA sequence: TGCAGTGCTAGAGACCCACTAGCGGGGGGAGCTAAGACCCAGTACTTC.